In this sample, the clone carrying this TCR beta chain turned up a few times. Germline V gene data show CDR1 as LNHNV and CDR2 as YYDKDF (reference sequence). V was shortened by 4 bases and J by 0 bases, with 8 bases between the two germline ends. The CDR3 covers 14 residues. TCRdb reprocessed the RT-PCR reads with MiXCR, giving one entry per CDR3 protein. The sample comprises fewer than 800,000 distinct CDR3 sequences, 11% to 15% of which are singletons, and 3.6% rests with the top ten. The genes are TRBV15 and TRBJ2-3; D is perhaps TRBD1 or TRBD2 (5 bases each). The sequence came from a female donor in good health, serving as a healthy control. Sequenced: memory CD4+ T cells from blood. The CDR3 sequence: CATSMGESTDTQYF. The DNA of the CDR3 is TGTGCCACCAGCATGGGGGAAAGCACAGATACGCAGTATTTT.